The rows below give T cell receptor beta chains drawn from one sample of a study of T cell responses to AZD1222 COVID-19 vaccine. Profiling relied on immunoSEQ multiplex PCR, and the TCRdb table lists in-frame clones only, not all of them. The sample has over 150,000 clones, roughly 87% seen once. Sequenced here: peripheral blood, sampled on day 0 of AZD1222 vaccination. The receptors were gathered from an adult in good health. Both conserved end residues are part of each CDR3. The order of the fields is CDR3 protein, CDR3 DNA, clone size, J gene, D gene, V gene. A D gene is named only where the DNA matches it firmly. Rows may omit the clone size; those that give it use once, few, many or a size class.

CASSPGGNTIYF	TGTGCCAGCTCACCGGGTGGAAACACCATATATTTT	few	TRBJ1-3	.	TRBV18
CASSPTPYEQYF	TGTGCCAGCAGCCCCACACCCTACGAGCAGTACTTC	.	TRBJ2-7	.	TRBV11-3
CASSPRRATNEKLFF	TGTGCCAGCAGTCCTCGCAGGGCTACTAATGAAAAACTGTTTTTT	.	TRBJ1-4	.	TRBV28
CASSPKGVTNEKLFF	TGTGCCAGCTCACCCAAGGGTGTCACTAATGAAAAACTGTTTTTT	.	TRBJ1-4	.	TRBV18
CASRGANNGYTF	TGTGCCAGCAGGGGGGCGAATAATGGCTACACCTTC	.	TRBJ1-2	.	TRBV12-3/TRBV12-4
CASSQEGRTEAFF	TGTGCCAGCAGCCAAGAGGGCCGCACTGAAGCTTTCTTT	.	TRBJ1-1	.	TRBV3-1/TRBV3-2
CASRLWQSPGELFF	TGTGCCAGCCGTTTATGGCAGAGTCCCGGGGAGCTGTTTTTT	.	TRBJ2-2	.	TRBV6-5
CASDADRGNTEAFF	TGTGCCAGCGACGCAGACAGAGGAAACACTGAAGCTTTCTTT	.	TRBJ1-1	.	TRBV2
CASSEAPGNTEAFF	TGTGCCAGCAGTGAAGCCCCAGGGAACACTGAAGCTTTCTTT	.	TRBJ1-1	.	TRBV6-1
CASSTGLAGPDTQYF	TGTGCCAGTAGTACCGGACTAGCGGGACCAGATACGCAGTATTTT	.	TRBJ2-3	TRBD2	TRBV19
CSVEEQPPVAF	TGCAGCGTTGAAGAACAACCGCCTGTGGCGTTC	.	TRBJ1-2	.	TRBV29-1
CASSQVRAGLVHEQFF	TGTGCCAGCAGCCAAGTTCGTGCGGGATTGGTCCATGAGCAGTTCTTC	few	TRBJ2-1	.	TRBV3-1/TRBV3-2
CASSPPPGVNF	TGTGCCAGCAGCCCACCGCCAGGGGTCAACTTC	few	TRBJ2-7	.	TRBV7-2
CASSPGLAAGDTQYF	TGTGCCAGCAGCCCGGGACTAGCGGCGGGAGATACGCAGTATTTT	once	TRBJ2-3	TRBD2	TRBV7-3
CASSQSVDEQYF	TGTGCCAGCAGCCAGTCGGTGGACGAGCAGTACTTC	.	TRBJ2-7	.	TRBV3-1/TRBV3-2
CASSYGGRNYNSPLHF	TGTGCCAGCAGCTATGGGGGGCGGAACTATAATTCACCCCTCCACTTT	.	TRBJ1-6	.	TRBV5-4
CASSPGAPGEQYF	TGTGCCAGCTCACCGGGGGCACCCGGCGAGCAGTACTTC	.	TRBJ2-7	.	TRBV18
CASSEQLSGANVLTF	TGTGCCAGCAGTGAACAGCTCTCTGGGGCCAACGTCCTGACTTTC	.	TRBJ2-6	.	TRBV2
CASSQGLGTDTQYF	TGTGCCAGCAGCCAAGGACTAGGGACAGATACGCAGTATTTT	.	TRBJ2-3	.	TRBV3-1/TRBV3-2
CASSDGGGNEQFF	TGTGCCAGCAGTGATGGTGGAGGGAATGAGCAGTTCTTC	.	TRBJ2-1	.	TRBV2
CASSLDRLPYEQYF	TGTGCCAGCAGCTTGGACAGGCTACCCTACGAGCAGTACTTC	few	TRBJ2-7	.	TRBV5-5
CASSQTRTGTSEQYF	TGTGCCAGCAGCCAGACCCGGACAGGGACTTCCGAGCAGTACTTC	.	TRBJ2-7	TRBD1	TRBV4-2
CASSAGTPYGYTF	TGTGCCAGCAGTGCGGGGACTCCCTATGGCTACACCTTC	few	TRBJ1-2	.	TRBV12-3/TRBV12-4
CASSPPGRGTNIQYF	TGTGCCAGCTCACCCCCGGGACGGGGGACAAACATTCAGTACTTC	.	TRBJ2-4	.	TRBV18
CASSQVRRDRYYNEQFF	TGTGCCAGCAGCCAGGTGAGGCGGGACAGATACTACAATGAGCAGTTCTTC	once	TRBJ2-1	.	TRBV14
CASSLAAGVGVYTF	TGTGCCAGCAGTTTAGCTGCAGGGGTGGGGGTCTACACCTTC	.	TRBJ1-2	.	TRBV28
CASSEPPAVGNTIYF	TGTGCCAGCAGTGAACCTCCGGCAGTCGGAAACACCATATATTTT	.	TRBJ1-3	.	TRBV6-1
CASSLPLRDKRPTNEKLFF	TGTGCCAGCAGTCTCCCTCTCCGGGACAAGCGACCAACTAATGAAAAACTGTTTTTT	once	TRBJ1-4	.	TRBV28
CASSFAASFHNSPLHF	TGTGCCAGCAGCTTTGCAGCCTCCTTCCATAATTCACCCCTCCACTTT	.	TRBJ1-6	.	TRBV11-2
CASRGLNNEQFF	TGTGCCAGCAGGGGGCTCAACAATGAGCAGTTCTTC	.	TRBJ2-1	.	TRBV11-2
CASSLSGGGYGYTF	TGTGCCAGCAGCCTATCAGGGGGCGGTTATGGCTACACCTTC	.	TRBJ1-2	TRBD1	TRBV11-2
CASSFGNRPYGYTF	TGCGCCAGCAGCTTCGGGAACAGGCCCTATGGCTACACCTTC	.	TRBJ1-2	.	TRBV5-1
CASSQYSGLRTDTQYF	TGTGCCAGCAGCCAGTATTCGGGACTACGCACAGATACGCAGTATTTT	.	TRBJ2-3	TRBD2	TRBV5-4
CASKGVRSPLHF	TGTGCCAGCAAGGGAGTTCGATCACCCCTCCACTTT	.	TRBJ1-6	.	TRBV6-6
CASSPDRASYEQYF	TGTGCCAGCAGCCCGGACAGGGCGTCCTACGAGCAGTACTTC	once	TRBJ2-7	TRBD1	TRBV7-3
CASSLPATYEQYF	TGTGCCAGCAGCTTGCCGGCAACCTACGAGCAGTACTTC	.	TRBJ2-7	.	TRBV7-9
CASSSRTGGGQPQHF	TGTGCCAGCAGCTCCCGAACAGGGGGTGGTCAGCCCCAGCATTTT	.	TRBJ1-5	TRBD1	TRBV7-2
CASRDPRGRRYGYTF	TGTGCCAGCAGGGACCCCAGGGGGCGCCGGTATGGCTACACCTTC	once	TRBJ1-2	TRBD1	TRBV6-5
CARTEEREVDNEQFF	TGTGCCAGGACTGAGGAGCGGGAGGTGGACAATGAGCAGTTCTTC	.	TRBJ2-1	TRBD2	TRBV25-1